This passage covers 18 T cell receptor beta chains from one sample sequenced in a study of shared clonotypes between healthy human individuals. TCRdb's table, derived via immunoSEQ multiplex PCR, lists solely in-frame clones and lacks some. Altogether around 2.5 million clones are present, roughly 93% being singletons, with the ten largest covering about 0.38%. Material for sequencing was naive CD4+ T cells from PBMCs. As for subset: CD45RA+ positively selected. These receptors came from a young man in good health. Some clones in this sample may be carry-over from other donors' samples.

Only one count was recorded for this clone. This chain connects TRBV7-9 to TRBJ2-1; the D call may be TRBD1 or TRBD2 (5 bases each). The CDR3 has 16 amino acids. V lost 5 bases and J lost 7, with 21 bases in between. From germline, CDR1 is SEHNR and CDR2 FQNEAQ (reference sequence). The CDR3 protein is CASSPSPGRGTNEQFF. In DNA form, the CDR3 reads TGTGCCAGCAGCCCATCACCGGGACGCGGAACAAATGAGCAGTTCTTC.

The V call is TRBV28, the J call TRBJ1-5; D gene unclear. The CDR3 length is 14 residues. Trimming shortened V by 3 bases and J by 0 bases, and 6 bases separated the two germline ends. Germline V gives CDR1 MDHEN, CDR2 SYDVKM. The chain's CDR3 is CASSFLLSNQPQHF. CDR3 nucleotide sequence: TGTGCCAGCAGTTTCCTACTTAGCAATCAGCCCCAGCATTTT.

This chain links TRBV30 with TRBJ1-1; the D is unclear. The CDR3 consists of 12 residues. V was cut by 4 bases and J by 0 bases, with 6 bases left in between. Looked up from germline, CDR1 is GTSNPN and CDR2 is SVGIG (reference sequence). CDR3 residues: CAWTKMNTEAFF. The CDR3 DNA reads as TGTGCCTGGACGAAGATGAACACTGAAGCTTTCTTT.

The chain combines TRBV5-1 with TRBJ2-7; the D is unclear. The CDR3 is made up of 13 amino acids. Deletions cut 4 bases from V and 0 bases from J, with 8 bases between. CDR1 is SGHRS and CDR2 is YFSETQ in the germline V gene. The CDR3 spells CASSDGSSYEQYF. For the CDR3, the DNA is TGCGCCAGCAGCGATGGGTCCTCCTACGAGCAGTACTTC.

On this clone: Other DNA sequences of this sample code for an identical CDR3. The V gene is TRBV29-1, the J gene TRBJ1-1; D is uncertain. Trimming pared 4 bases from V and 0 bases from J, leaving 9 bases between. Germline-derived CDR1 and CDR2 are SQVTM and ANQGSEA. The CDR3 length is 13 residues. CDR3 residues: CSVVRTLNTEAFF. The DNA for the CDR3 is TGCAGCGTTGTCAGGACCCTGAACACTGAAGCTTTCTTT.

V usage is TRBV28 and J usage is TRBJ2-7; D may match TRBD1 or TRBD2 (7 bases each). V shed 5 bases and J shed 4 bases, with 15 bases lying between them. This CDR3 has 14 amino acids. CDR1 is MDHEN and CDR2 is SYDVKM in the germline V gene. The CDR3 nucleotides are TGTGCCAGCAGTCGAGACAGGGAGGGTTACGAGCAGTACTTC. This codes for CASSRDREGYEQYF.

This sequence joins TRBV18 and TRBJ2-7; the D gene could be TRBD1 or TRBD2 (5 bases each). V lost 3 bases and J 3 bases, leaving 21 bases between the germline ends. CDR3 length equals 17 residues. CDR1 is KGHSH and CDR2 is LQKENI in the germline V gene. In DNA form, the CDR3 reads TGTGCCAGCTCACCGAACGTCCCGCTCGGGGCCAACTACGAGCAGTACTTC. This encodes CASSPNVPLGANYEQYF.

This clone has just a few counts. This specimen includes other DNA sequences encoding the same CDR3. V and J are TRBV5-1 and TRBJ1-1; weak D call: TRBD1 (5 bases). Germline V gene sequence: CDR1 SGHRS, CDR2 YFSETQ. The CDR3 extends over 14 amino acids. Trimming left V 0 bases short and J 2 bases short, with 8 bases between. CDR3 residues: CASSLGRANTEAFF. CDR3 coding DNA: TGCGCCAGCAGCTTGGGCAGGGCTAACACTGAAGCTTTCTTT.

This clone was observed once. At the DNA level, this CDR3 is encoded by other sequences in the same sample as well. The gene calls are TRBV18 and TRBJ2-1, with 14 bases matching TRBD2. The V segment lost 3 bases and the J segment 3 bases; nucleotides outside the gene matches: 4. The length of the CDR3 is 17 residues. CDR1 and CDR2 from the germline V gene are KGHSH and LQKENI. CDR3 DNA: TGTGCCAGCTCACCGCGCGGGACTAGCGGGAGCTACAATGAGCAGTTCTTC. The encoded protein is CASSPRGTSGSYNEQFF.

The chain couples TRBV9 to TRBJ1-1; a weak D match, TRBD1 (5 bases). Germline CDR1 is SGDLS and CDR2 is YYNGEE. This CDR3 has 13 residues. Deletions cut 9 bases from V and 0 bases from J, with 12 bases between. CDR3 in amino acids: CATSGGMNTEAFF. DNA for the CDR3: TGTGCCACTTCCGGGGGAATGAACACTGAAGCTTTCTTT.

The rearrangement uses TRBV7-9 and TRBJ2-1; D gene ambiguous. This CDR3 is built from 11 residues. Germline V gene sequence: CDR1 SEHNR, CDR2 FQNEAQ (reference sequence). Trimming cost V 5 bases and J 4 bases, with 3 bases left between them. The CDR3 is CASSKYNEQFF. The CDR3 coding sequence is TGTGCCAGCAGCAAATACAATGAGCAGTTCTTC.

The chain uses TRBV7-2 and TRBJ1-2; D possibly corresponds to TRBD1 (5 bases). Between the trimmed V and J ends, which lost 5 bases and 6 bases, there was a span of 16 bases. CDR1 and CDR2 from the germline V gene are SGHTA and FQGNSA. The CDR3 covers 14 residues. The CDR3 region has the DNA TGTGCCAGCAGCCCACTTCAGGGTGTGGATGGCTACACCTTC. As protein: CASSPLQGVDGYTF.

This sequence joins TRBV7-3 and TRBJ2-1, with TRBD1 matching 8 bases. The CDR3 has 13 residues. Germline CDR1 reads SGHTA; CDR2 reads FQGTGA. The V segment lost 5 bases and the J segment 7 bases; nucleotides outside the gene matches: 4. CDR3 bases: TGTGCCAGCAGCCAGGGGGCGTTTAATGAGCAGTTCTTC. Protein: CASSQGAFNEQFF.

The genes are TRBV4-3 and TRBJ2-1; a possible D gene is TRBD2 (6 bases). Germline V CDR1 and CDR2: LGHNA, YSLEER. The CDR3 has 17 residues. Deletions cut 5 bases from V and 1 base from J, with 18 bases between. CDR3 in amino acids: CASSIRVGTPSYNEQFF. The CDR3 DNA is TGCGCCAGCAGCATCCGAGTAGGGACTCCTTCCTACAATGAGCAGTTCTTC.

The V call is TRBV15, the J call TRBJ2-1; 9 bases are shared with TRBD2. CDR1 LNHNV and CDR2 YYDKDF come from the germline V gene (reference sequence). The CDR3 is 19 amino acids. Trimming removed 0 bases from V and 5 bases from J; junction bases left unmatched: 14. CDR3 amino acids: CATSRDPLLRGRGDNEQFF. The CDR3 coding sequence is TGTGCCACCAGCAGAGATCCTCTACTCCGCGGGAGGGGTGACAATGAGCAGTTCTTC.

CDR3 residues: CASSPRGQGSYNEQFF. DNA for the CDR3: TGTGCCAGCAGCCCGAGGGGACAGGGCTCCTACAATGAGCAGTTCTTC. V and J are TRBV11-3 and TRBJ2-1; TRBD1 matches at 9 bases. Germline V CDR1 and CDR2: SGHNT, YENEEA. V trimming: 5 bases; J trimming: 0 bases; junction bases outside the gene matches: 5. The CDR3 sequence is 16 residues long.

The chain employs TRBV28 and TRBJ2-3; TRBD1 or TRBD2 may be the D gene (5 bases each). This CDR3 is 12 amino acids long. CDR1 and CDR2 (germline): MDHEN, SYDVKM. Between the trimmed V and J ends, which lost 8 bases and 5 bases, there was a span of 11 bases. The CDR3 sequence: CASQGAKDTQYF. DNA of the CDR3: TGTGCCAGCCAGGGAGCAAAAGATACGCAGTATTTT.

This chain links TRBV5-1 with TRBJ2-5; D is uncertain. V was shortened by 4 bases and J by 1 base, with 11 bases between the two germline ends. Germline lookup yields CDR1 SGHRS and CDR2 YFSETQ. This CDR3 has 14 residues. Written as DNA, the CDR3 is TGCGCCAGCAGCGCATTGAACGTCCAAGAGACCCAGTACTTC. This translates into CASSALNVQETQYF.